This TCR beta chain was profiled in a study of T cells after yellow fever vaccination. The table lists this clonotype with many counts. One entry per CDR3 protein results from TCRdb running MiXCR on the 5' RACE reads. The top ten clones hold just under 2.5% of a sample with 100,000 to 150,000 distinct CDR3 sequences, 6% to 8% of them seen once. The V gene end was trimmed by 3 bases and the J gene end by 8 bases; junction bases not matched to a gene: 6. Germline CDR1 reads SGHVS; CDR2 reads FQNEAQ. There are 14 residues in the CDR3. V usage is TRBV7-8 and J usage is TRBJ1-4, with 7 bases aligning to TRBD1. This material consisted of CD4+ T cells sorted from PBMCs, taken approximately 11 days after the first yellow fever vaccination. This TCR derives from a young man who received the YFV17D yellow fever vaccine. The CDR3 nucleotides read TGTGCCAGCAGCTTGACAGGGAATTCCGAAAAACTGTTTTTT. As protein: CASSLTGNSEKLFF.